These 21 T cell receptor beta chains came from one sample sequenced in a study of T and B cells in COVID-19 patients. Multiplex PCR with BIOMED2 TRB-A/B primer pools amplified TRB rearrangements. In TCRdb, the multiplex PCR reads were re-called with MiXCR into one record per CDR3 protein. Of 20,000 to 30,000 distinct CDR3 sequences detected, about 33% appear once; the ten largest clones hold about 1.5%. TRB was amplified from about 260-540 ng of blood genomic DNA. The sample comprised blood. Receptor source: a human donor who had recovered from COVID-19.

This clonotype was picked up a small number of times. The germline gene is not matched at one end of the junction; a read error may be the cause. The chain carries TRBV4-3 and TRBJ1-5, with 8 bases that match TRBD1. Looked up from germline, CDR1 is LGHNA and CDR2 is YSLEER. The CDR3 sequence is 15 residues long. The CDR3 loop reads CASSLSDRGGQPQHF. CDR3 bases: TGTGCCAGCAGCTTATCCGACAGGGGAGGACAGCCCCAGCATTTT.

This clonotype showed up just a few times. This sequence joins TRBV5-5 and TRBJ2-1, with no clear D. CDR3 length equals 14 residues. The V and J ends lost 3 bases and 0 bases respectively, with 7 bases between them. CDR1 and CDR2 from the germline V gene are SGHKS and YYEKEE (reference sequence). Written as DNA, the CDR3 is TGTGCCAGCAGCTGGGCCAGCTCCTACAATGAGCAGTTCTTC. It encodes CASSWASSYNEQFF.

This clonotype has more than one count but fewer than ten. The chain recombines TRBV27 with TRBJ2-5, with 15 bases that match TRBD2. V dropped 5 bases and J dropped 4; count of bases not matched to a gene: 5. The length of the CDR3 is 16 residues. CDR1 and CDR2 from the germline V gene are MNHEY and SMNVEV (reference sequence). The CDR3 DNA sequence: TGTGCCAGCAGTCACGGACTAGCGGGGGGGGGAGAGACCCAGTACTTC. Encoded protein: CASSHGLAGGGETQYF.

Many counts were recorded for this clonotype. The V call is TRBV6-1, the J call TRBJ2-2; possibly TRBD1 or TRBD2 for D (5 bases each). V was pared by 9 bases and J by 4 bases, with 18 bases between. CDR3 length: 15 residues. Germline-derived CDR1 and CDR2 are MNHNS and SASEGT. CDR3 residues: CASWGPKFITGELFF. The CDR3 nucleotides are TGTGCCAGTTGGGGACCGAAGTTTATCACCGGGGAGCTGTTTTTT.

This clonotype occurred a few times. This chain connects TRBV21-1 to TRBJ2-2; no DNA check was done on the table's D call, TRBD1. TRBV21-1 is reported as a pseudogene. The CDR3 contains 14 residues. The CDR3 DNA is TGTGCCAGCAGCCCCCGGGCGGACACCGGGGAGCTGTTTTTT. This codes for CASSPRADTGELFF.

Sample share makes this clonotype medium-sized. J is TRBJ2-1 and V is TRBV19, with a tentative D call TRBD1 (7 bases). The germline gives CDR1 LNHDA, CDR2 SQIVND (reference sequence). This CDR3 is 14 amino acids long. Between the trimmed V and J ends, which lost 10 bases and 2 bases, there was a span of 15 bases. This chain's CDR3 is CATSQGGAYNEQFF. The DNA for the CDR3 is TGTGCCACCTCGCAGGGGGGCGCCTACAATGAGCAGTTCTTC.

The genes are TRBV14 and TRBJ1-6; 7 bases fit TRBD1. This CDR3 region has 18 residues. The germline CDR1 and CDR2 sequences are SGHDN and FVKESK. V lost 2 bases to trimming and J lost 7 bases; unmatched junction nucleotides: 14. The CDR3 reads CASSQKPAPDRVNSPLHF. The CDR3 DNA is TGTGCCAGCAGCCAAAAGCCCGCCCCAGACAGGGTCAATTCACCCCTCCACTTT.

This clonotype was seen repeatedly, ten times or more. The chain links TRBV6-5 to TRBJ1-6; D is unresolved. The V gene lost 6 bases and the J gene lost 5 bases, with 11 bases spanning the gap. Germline V lookup: CDR1 MNHEY, CDR2 SVGAGI. This CDR3 spans 14 amino acids. The CDR3 region is CASRYRTDNSPLHF. As DNA, the CDR3 is TGTGCCAGCAGATACCGGACCGATAATTCACCCCTCCACTTT.

This clonotype was observed a handful of times. The rearrangement joins TRBV27 to TRBJ2-7; either TRBD1 or TRBD2 may supply D (5 bases each). The CDR3 totals 13 residues. Trimming cost V 4 bases and J 3 bases, with 10 bases left between them. The V gene's germline CDR1 is MNHEY and CDR2 SMNVEV (reference sequence). For the CDR3, the DNA is TGTGCCAGCAGTTCGGGACCGGACTACGAGCAGTACTTC. Protein product: CASSSGPDYEQYF.

The chain links TRBV5-4 to TRBJ1-4; D possibly corresponds to TRBD1 (6 bases). CDR1 is SGHNT, CDR2 YYREEE, per germline (reference sequence). The CDR3 contains 15 residues. With 2 bases removed from V and 3 bases from J, the gap between germline ends came to 11 bases. CDR3 DNA sequence: TGTGCCAGCAGCTTCACGACAGGATCTAATGAAAAACTGTTTTTT. Its protein is CASSFTTGSNEKLFF. Together with reference TRBV5-4 and TRBJ1-4, the CDR3 gives the full variable domain: ETGVTQSPTHLIKTRGQQVTLRCSSQSGHNTVSWYQQALGQGPQFIFQYYREEENGRGNFPPRFSGLQFPNYSSELNVNALELDDSALYLCASSFTTGSNEKLFFGSGTQLSVL.

The V and J genes are TRBV18 and TRBJ1-1, with 7 bases fitting TRBD1. The length of the CDR3 is 17 residues. Germline V CDR1 and CDR2: KGHSH, LQKENI. Unmatched junction bases numbered 12, after V lost 5 bases and J lost 0 bases. CDR3 residues: CASSSRGQRTMNTEAFF. The DNA for the CDR3 is TGTGCCAGCTCATCAAGGGGACAGAGAACTATGAACACTGAAGCTTTCTTT.

The chain joins TRBV6-4 to TRBJ2-7; 14 bases fit TRBD2. Germline V lookup: CDR1 MRHNA, CDR2 SNTAGT. V shed 5 bases, J shed 2 bases, and the junction held 2 bases outside the gene matches. The CDR3 sequence is 15 residues long. The CDR3 protein is CASSPGLAGAYEQYF. The CDR3, as DNA: TGTGCCAGCAGTCCGGGACTAGCGGGGGCCTACGAGCAGTACTTC.

This clonotype showed up just a few times. V gene TRBV7-2 combines with J gene TRBJ2-7; D gene unclear. Trimming took 1 base from V and 0 from J, leaving 7 bases between them. The CDR3 covers 14 residues. Germline CDR1 reads SGHTA; CDR2 reads FQGNSA. The CDR3 DNA reads as TGTGCCAGCAGCTTAGGTGGCGGCTCCTACGAGCAGTACTTC. Translation: CASSLGGGSYEQYF.

This clonotype showed up just a few times. The chain has TRBV12-3 or TRBV12-4 and TRBJ1-4; 7 nucleotides line up with TRBD1. CDR3 length: 18 residues. The J segment lost 0 bases and the V segment lost 1 base, leaving 8 bases of the junction unmatched. For the CDR3, the DNA is TGTGCCAGCAGTTTAGAACAGGGGTTTCTTGCAACTAATGAAAAACTGTTTTTT. This translates into CASSLEQGFLATNEKLFF.

In its sample, this clonotype ranks as medium-sized (0.01 to 0.1%). This chain links TRBV29-1 with TRBJ2-1, with TRBD1 matching over 7 bases. From germline, CDR1 is SQVTM and CDR2 ANQGSEA. This CDR3 has 12 residues. V shed 6 bases, J shed 10 bases, and the junction held 9 bases outside the gene matches. This chain's CDR3 is CSVPGGSGEQFF. The CDR3 DNA follows: TGCAGCGTCCCAGGGGGATCGGGGGAGCAGTTCTTC.

V and J are TRBV4-2 and TRBJ2-5; 11 bases are a match to TRBD2. CDR1 and CDR2 from the germline V gene are LGHNA and YNFKEQ. The CDR3 spans 18 residues. The V gene end was trimmed by 0 bases and the J gene end by 4 bases; junction bases not matched to a gene: 10. CDR3 region: CASSQDLIAGGPGETQYF. CDR3 nucleotides: TGTGCCAGCAGCCAAGATTTGATAGCGGGAGGGCCGGGAGAGACCCAGTACTTC.

The rearrangement uses TRBV27 and TRBJ2-5; 16 nucleotides align to TRBD2. The germline gives CDR1 MNHEY, CDR2 SMNVEV (reference sequence). J lost 5 bases, V lost 5 bases, and 11 bases had no gene match. CDR3 length: 18 residues. CDR3 sequence reads: CASSLAGTSGGASETQYF. DNA for the CDR3: TGTGCCAGCAGTCTAGCCGGGACTAGCGGGGGGGCCAGTGAGACCCAGTACTTC.

This chain connects TRBV19 to TRBJ2-1, with TRBD2 matching 7 bases. Trimming at V came to 0 bases and at J to 4 bases, leaving 6 bases not matched to a gene. CDR3 length equals 16 residues. Germline V CDR1 and CDR2: LNHDA, SQIVND (reference sequence). CDR3 nucleotide sequence: TGTGCCAGTAGTATAGATATGGGGGGGAGTTACAATGAGCAGTTCTTC. Encoded protein: CASSIDMGGSYNEQFF.

The genes are TRBV7-6 and TRBJ2-7; D is perhaps TRBD1 (6 bases). V was pared by 1 base and J by 6 bases, with 10 bases between. The CDR3 totals 13 residues. Germline-derived CDR1 and CDR2 are SGHVS and FNYEAQ. The CDR3 reads CASSLGLGAEQYF. The CDR3 DNA reads as TGTGCCAGCAGCTTAGGGTTGGGGGCCGAGCAGTACTTC.

This sequence joins TRBV30 and TRBJ1-3; D unresolved. The length of the CDR3 is 15 residues. V gave up 3 bases and J gave up 0 bases, with 12 bases separating them. CDR1 GTSNPN and CDR2 SVGIG come from the germline V gene (reference sequence). The CDR3 nucleotides are TGTGCCTGGAGCGCACCTGCGTTCTCTGGAAACACCATATATTTT. This sequence encodes CAWSAPAFSGNTIYF.

This clonotype was picked up a small number of times. The V gene is TRBV27, the J gene TRBJ2-7; D is undetermined. This CDR3 spans 11 amino acids. Germline-derived CDR1 and CDR2 are MNHEY and SMNVEV (reference sequence). The CDR3, as DNA: TGTGCTACCCGGAGCTCCTACGAGCAGTACTTC. Amino acids: CATRSSYEQYF.